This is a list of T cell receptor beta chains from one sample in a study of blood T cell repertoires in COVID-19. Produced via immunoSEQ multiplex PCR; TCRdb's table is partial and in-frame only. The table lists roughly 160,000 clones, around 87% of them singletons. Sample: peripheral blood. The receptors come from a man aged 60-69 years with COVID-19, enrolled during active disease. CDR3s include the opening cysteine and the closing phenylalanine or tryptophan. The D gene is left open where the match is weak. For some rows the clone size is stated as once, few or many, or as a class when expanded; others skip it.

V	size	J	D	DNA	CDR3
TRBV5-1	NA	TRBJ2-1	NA	TGCGCCAGCCAGGGCTACAATGAGCAGTTCTTC	CASQGYNEQFF
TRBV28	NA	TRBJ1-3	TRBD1	TGTGCCTCAAAGAAACCGACAGGGGCGAGCGGAAACACCATATATTTT	CASKKPTGASGNTIYF
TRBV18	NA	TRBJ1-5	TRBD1	TGTGCCAGCTCACCACAGTCTGGGACAGAGAATCAGCCCCAGCATTTT	CASSPQSGTENQPQHF
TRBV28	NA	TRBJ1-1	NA	TGTGCCAGCAGTCCGCCACAGGGCATGAACACTGAAGCTTTCTTT	CASSPPQGMNTEAFF
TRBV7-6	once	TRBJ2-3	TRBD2	TGTGCCAGCAGCTTCGTGCGGGAGGGCACAGATACGCAGTATTTT	CASSFVREGTDTQYF
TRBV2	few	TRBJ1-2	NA	TGTGCCAGCAGTGAGGATGCCAGGGGTGACTATGGCTACACCTTC	CASSEDARGDYGYTF
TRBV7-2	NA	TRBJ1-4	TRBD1	TGTGCCAGCAGCCCCGGGACAGCAACTAATGAAAAACTGTTTTTT	CASSPGTATNEKLFF
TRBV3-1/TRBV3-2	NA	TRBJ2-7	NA	TGTGCCAGCAGCCCCAGTATGACAAAATCCTACGAGCAGTACTTC	CASSPSMTKSYEQYF
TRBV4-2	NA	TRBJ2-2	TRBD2	TGTGCCAGCAGCCAAGAGAGGGCTAGCGGGACAGAAAGCGGGGAGCTGTTTTTT	CASSQERASGTESGELFF
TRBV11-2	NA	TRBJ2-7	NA	TGTGCCAGCAGCTTAGTTACAACAGGGCCTTACGAGCAGTACTTC	CASSLVTTGPYEQYF
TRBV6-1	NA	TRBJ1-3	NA	TGTGCCAGCAGTGGCGGGGGGGGGCGTACGGGAAACACCATATATTTT	CASSGGGGRTGNTIYF
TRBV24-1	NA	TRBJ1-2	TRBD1	TGTGCCACCAGTGACTCTTCGACAGGGGGCTATGGCTACACCTTC	CATSDSSTGGYGYTF
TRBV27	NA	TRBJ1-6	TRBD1	TGTGCCAGCAGTAAATGGGACAGGGGAGTTAATTCACCCCTCCACTTT	CASSKWDRGVNSPLHF
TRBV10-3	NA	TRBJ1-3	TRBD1	TGTGCCATCAGGGAGGGACAGACTGGCTCTGGAAACACCATATATTTT	CAIREGQTGSGNTIYF
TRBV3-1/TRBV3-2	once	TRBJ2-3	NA	TGTGCCAGCAGCCAAGAGGGCATAGATACGCAGTATTTT	CASSQEGIDTQYF
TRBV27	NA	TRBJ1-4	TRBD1	TGTGCCAGCAGGCCGGGACAGCCAAATGAAAAACTGTTTTTT	CASRPGQPNEKLFF
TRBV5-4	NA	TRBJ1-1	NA	TGTGCCAGCAGCTTGGGAGGGTACACTCCCACTGAAGCTTTCTTT	CASSLGGYTPTEAFF
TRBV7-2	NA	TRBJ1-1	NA	TGTGCCAGCAGCGAAGGGGGGAACACTGAAGCTTTCTTT	CASSEGGNTEAFF
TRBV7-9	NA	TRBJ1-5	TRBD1	TGTGCCAGCAGCTTAGGAGGTCAGGGGGTGAGCAATCAGCCCCAGCATTTT	CASSLGGQGVSNQPQHF
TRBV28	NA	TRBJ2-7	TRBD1	TGTGCCAGCAGTGTGACAGGGAGAGGCTCCTACGAGCAGTACTTC	CASSVTGRGSYEQYF
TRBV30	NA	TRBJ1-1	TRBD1	TGTGCCTGGGGGTCCGGGACAGGGGGTATGAACACTGAAGCTTTCTTT	CAWGSGTGGMNTEAFF
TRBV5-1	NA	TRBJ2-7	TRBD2	TGCGCCAGCATGCTGCGTCCGGGACTAAACTTCTACGAGCAGTACTTC	CASMLRPGLNFYEQYF
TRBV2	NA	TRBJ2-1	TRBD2	TGTGCCAGCAGGAGGGGAGCGGGAGGAAACTACAATGAGCAGTTCTTC	CASRRGAGGNYNEQFF
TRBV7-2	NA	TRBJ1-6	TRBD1	TGTGCCAGCAGCTTAGGGGGCGCAGGGGGTTCACCCCTCCACTTT	CASSLGGAGGSPLHF
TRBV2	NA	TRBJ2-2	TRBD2	TGTGCCACAGCAGCTTTTCGGGAGGGGGTGGAGCTGTTTTTT	CATAAFREGVELFF
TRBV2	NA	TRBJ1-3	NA	TGTGCCAGCAGTGAAACGACAGTAAGCGGAAACACCATATATTTT	CASSETTVSGNTIYF
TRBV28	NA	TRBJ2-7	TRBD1	TGTGCCAGCAGTTTAGGGACAGGGGGTCAGAACGAGCAGTACTTC	CASSLGTGGQNEQYF
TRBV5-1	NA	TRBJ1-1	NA	TGCGCCAGCAGCTTGAACAGGAACACTGAAGCTTTCTTT	CASSLNRNTEAFF
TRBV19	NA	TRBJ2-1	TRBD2	TGTGCCAGTAGTATAGAAAGGAAAGCGGGGGGGCCCGATGAGCAGTTCTTC	CASSIERKAGGPDEQFF
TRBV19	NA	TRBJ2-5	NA	TGTGCCAGTAGTATGGCCGTGGCGGAAGAGACCCAGTACTTC	CASSMAVAEETQYF
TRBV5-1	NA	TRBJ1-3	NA	TGCGCCAGCAGCTTGGACTACTCTGGAAACACCATATATTTT	CASSLDYSGNTIYF
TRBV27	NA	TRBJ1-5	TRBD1	TGTGCCAGCAGTTTATATAGGGGGCAGGGACAGCCCCAGCATTTT	CASSLYRGQGQPQHF
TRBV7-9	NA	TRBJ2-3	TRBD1	TGTGCCAGCAGCCCGGTCTTAGGGGGCTGGGCAGATACGCAGTATTTT	CASSPVLGGWADTQYF
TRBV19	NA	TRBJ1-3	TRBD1	TGTGCCAGTAGGCCGGGACAGGGTTCTGGAAACACCATATATTTT	CASRPGQGSGNTIYF
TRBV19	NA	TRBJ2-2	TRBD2	TGTGCCAGTAGTAGCGGGAGCGGTGGGGAGCTGTTTTTT	CASSSGSGGELFF
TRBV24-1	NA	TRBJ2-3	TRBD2	TGTGCCACCAAAAGCGAACTAGCGGGAGATACGCAGTATTTT	CATKSELAGDTQYF
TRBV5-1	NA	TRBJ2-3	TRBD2	TGCGCCAGCAGCCCAAGAAGCGGGAGCGTCCCTCTCACAGATACGCAGTATTTT	CASSPRSGSVPLTDTQYF
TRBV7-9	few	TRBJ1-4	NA	TGTGCCAGCAGCCCAGGCGGGGGGTCTAATGAAAAACTGTTTTTT	CASSPGGGSNEKLFF
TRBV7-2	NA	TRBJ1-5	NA	TGTGCCAGCAGCCGGGAGTATAGCAATCAGCCCCAGCATTTT	CASSREYSNQPQHF
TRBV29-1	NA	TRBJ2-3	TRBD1	TGCAGCGTTGGTATTGTCCGGATGGTCCGGGGACAGGGGTTCACAGATACGCAGTATTTT	CSVGIVRMVRGQGFTDTQYF
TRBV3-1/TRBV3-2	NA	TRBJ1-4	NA	TGTGCCAGCAGCCATAGACAGGCCGTGGGAGAAAAACTGTTTTTT	CASSHRQAVGEKLFF
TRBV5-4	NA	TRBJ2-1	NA	TGTGCCAGCAGCGTGGAGCGCAATGAGCAGTTCTTC	CASSVERNEQFF
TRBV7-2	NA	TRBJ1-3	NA	TGTGCCAGCAGCCCCAACAGAAACACCATATATTTT	CASSPNRNTIYF
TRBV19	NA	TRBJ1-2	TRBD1	TGTGCCGCGGACCGAACAGGGGGCTATGGCTACACCTTC	CAADRTGGYGYTF
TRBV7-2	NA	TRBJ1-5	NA	TGTGCCAGCAGCTCCGGGACTCCCACCAATGCGCCCCAGCATTTT	CASSSGTPTNAPQHF
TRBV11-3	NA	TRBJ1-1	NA	TGTGCCAGCAGCTTAGATTCATGGCAGGGAAGCACTGAAGCTTTCTTT	CASSLDSWQGSTEAFF
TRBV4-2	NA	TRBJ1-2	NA	TGTGCCAGCAGCCAAGAAGTATTACAGGGTGACTATGGCTACACCTTC	CASSQEVLQGDYGYTF
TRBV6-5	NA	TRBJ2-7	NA	TGTGCCAGCAGTTACTCGAGGAGTAGCTCCTACGAGCAGTACTTC	CASSYSRSSSYEQYF
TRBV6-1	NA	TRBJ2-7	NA	TGTGCCACACAGGCCAGACCAGCCGAGCAGTACTTC	CATQARPAEQYF
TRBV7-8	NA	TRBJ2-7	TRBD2	TGTGCCAGCAGCTCGACTAGCGGGAGCTACGAGCAGTACTTC	CASSSTSGSYEQYF